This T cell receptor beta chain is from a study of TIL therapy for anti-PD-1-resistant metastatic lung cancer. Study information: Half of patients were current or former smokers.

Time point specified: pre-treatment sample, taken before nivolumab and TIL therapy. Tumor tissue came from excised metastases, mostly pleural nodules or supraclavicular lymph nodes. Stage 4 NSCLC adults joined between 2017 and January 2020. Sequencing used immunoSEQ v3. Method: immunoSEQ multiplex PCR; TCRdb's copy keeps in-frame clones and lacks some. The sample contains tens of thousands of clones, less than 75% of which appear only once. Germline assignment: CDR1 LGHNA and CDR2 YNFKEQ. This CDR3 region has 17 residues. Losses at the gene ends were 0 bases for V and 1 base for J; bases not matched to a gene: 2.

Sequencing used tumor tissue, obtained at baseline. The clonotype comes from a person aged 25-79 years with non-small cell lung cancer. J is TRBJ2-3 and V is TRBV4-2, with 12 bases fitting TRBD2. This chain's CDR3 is CASSQDRTSGGTDTQYF. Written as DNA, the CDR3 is TGTGCCAGCAGCCAAGATAGGACTAGCGGGGGCACAGATACGCAGTATTTT.